This TCR beta chain was captured in a study of blood T cell repertoires in COVID-19. Overall study context: Italy, Spain and the United States were the sources of the convalescent and acute COVID-19 samples. In each case, the material was cDNA or gDNA derived from T cells, B-cell-depleted T cells, or PBMCs.

This clone has only one observation. In the original analysis: Cell counts per sample came from amplifying reference gene primers. TCRdb's copy holds only in-frame clones and misses some; the assay was immunoSEQ multiplex PCR. V, J and clone size derive from that table, while D and trimming were established from the DNA sequence. The sample has about 190,000 clones; over 75% are singletons. This sequence originates from a man aged 80 or over with COVID-19, enrolled during active disease. The sequenced sample was peripheral blood.

CDR3 amino acids: CASSLADRPGYTF. The CDR3 DNA reads as TGTGCCAGCTCACTTGCGGACAGGCCTGGCTACACCTTC. The genes are TRBV18 and TRBJ1-2, with 7 bases that match TRBD1. Germline trimming cut 4 bases from V and 7 bases from J; bases unmatched to any gene: 6. From germline, CDR1 is KGHSH and CDR2 LQKENI. The CDR3 consists of 13 residues.